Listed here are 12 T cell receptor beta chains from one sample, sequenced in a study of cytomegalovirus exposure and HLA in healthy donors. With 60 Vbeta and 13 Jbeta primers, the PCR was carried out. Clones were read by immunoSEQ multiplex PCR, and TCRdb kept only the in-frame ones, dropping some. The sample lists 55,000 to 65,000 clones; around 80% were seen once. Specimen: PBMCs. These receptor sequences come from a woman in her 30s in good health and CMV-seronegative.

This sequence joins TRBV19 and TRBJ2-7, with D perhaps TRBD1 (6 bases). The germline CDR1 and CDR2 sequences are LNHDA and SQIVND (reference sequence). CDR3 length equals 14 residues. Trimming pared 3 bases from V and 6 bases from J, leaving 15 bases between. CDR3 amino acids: CASSMTQGSREQYF. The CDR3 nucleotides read TGTGCCAGTAGTATGACACAGGGCTCTCGCGAGCAGTACTTC. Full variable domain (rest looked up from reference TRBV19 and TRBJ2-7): DGGITQSPKYLFRKEGQNVTLSCEQNLNHDAMYWYRQDPGQGLRLIYYSQIVNDFQKGDIAEGYSVSREKKESFPLTVTSAQKNPTAFYLCASSMTQGSREQYFGPGTRLTVT.

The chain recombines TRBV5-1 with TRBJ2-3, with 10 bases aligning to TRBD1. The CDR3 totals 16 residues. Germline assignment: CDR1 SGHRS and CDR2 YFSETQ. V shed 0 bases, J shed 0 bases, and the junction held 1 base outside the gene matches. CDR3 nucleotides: TGCGCCAGCAGCTTGGAGGGACAGGGGAGCACAGATACGCAGTATTTT. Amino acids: CASSLEGQGSTDTQYF.

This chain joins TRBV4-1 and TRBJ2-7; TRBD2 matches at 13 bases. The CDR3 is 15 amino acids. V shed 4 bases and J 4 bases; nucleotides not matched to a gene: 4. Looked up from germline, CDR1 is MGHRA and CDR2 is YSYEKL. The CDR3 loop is CASSLGTSGTYEQYV. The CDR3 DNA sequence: TGCGCCAGCAGCCTCGGGACTAGCGGGACTTACGAGCAGTACGTC.

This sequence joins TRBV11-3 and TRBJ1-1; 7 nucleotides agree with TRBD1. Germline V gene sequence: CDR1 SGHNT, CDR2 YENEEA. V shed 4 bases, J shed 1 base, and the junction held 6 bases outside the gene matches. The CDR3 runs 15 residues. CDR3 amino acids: CASSSEDRSNTEAFF. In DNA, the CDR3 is TGTGCCAGCAGCTCCGAGGACAGGTCGAACACTGAAGCTTTCTTT.

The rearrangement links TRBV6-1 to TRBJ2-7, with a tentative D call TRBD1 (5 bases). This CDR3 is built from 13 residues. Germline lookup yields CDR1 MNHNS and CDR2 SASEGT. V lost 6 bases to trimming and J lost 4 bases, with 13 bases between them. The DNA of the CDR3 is TGTGCCAGCAGCCCTAAAGGGGTTTACGAGCAGTACGTC. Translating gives CASSPKGVYEQYV.

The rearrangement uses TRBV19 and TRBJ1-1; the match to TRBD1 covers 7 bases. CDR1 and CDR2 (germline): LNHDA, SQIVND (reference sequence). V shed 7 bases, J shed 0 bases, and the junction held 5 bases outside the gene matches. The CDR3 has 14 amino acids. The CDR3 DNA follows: TGTGCCAGTAAGGGGGCGGATATGAACACTGAAGCTTTCTTT. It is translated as CASKGADMNTEAFF.

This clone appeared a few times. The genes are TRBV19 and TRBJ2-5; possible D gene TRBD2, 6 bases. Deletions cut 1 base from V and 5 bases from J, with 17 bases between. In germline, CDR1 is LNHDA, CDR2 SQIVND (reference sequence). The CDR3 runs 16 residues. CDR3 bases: TGTGCCAGTAGTATAGCTGGGGACTCCTCCGGGGAGACCCAGTACTTC. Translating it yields CASSIAGDSSGETQYF.

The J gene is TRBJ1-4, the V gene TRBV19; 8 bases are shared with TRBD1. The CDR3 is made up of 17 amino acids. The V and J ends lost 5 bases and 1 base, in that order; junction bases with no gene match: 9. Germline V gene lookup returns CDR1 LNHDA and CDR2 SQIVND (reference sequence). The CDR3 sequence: CASSPRTGRETNEKLFF. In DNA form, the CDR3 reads TGTGCCAGTAGTCCCCGGACAGGGAGGGAAACTAATGAAAAACTGTTTTTT.

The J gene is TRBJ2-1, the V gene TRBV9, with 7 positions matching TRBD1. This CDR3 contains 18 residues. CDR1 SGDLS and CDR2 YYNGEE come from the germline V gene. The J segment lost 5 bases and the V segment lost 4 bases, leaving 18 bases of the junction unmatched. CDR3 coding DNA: TGTGCCAGCAGCCCCCAGAGACAGGGAGAGATATATCACAATGAGCAGTTCTTC. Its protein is CASSPQRQGEIYHNEQFF.

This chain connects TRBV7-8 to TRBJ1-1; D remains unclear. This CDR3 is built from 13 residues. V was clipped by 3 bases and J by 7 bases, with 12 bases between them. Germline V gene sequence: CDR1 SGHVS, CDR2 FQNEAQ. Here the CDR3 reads CASSFTGDGEAFF. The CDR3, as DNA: TGTGCCAGCAGCTTCACGGGTGACGGTGAAGCTTTCTTT.

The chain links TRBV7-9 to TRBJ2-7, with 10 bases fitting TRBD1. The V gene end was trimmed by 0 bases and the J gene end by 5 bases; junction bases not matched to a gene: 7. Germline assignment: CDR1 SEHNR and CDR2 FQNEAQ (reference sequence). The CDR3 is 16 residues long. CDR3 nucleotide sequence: TGTGCCAGCAGCTTAGCGGGAGCGGGACAGGGGAACGAGCAGTACTTC. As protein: CASSLAGAGQGNEQYF.

The CDR3 DNA follows: TGTGCCAGCAACCTGGACATTCCGAATTCACCCCTCCACTTT. Protein sequence: CASNLDIPNSPLHF. The chain combines TRBV2 with TRBJ1-6; tentatively, D is TRBD1 (5 bases). This CDR3 comprises 14 residues. Trimming removed 7 bases at V and 7 bases at J, with 14 bases between. Germline V lookup: CDR1 SNHLY, CDR2 FYNNEI.